The 22 T cell receptor beta chains in this list originate from one sample, sequenced in a study of naive and memory T cell subsets. Study results and caveats: Possibly reflecting memory cells re-expressing CD45RA, a few larger clonotypes occurred in naive repertoires, especially CD8.

Two oligonucleotides, mixed equimolar, formed the beta constant-region primer covering TRBC1 and TRBC2. The ligated cDNA underwent four PCR rounds using SP2 and nested alpha and beta constant-region primers. TCRdb re-called the UMI-ligation and nested PCR reads with MiXCR, one entry per CDR3 protein. The data hold about 160,000 distinct CDR3 sequences, with approximately 24% observed a single time. No antigens are known for them. Sample: naive CD4+ T cells from blood. These receptors were taken from a human donor in good health.

The table lists this clonotype with a few counts. J is TRBJ2-5 and V is TRBV28; tentatively, D is TRBD2 (6 bases). The CDR3 contains 15 residues. Trimming removed 2 bases at V and 0 bases at J, with 10 bases between. Germline assignment: CDR1 MDHEN and CDR2 SYDVKM. The CDR3 DNA reads TGTGCCAGCAGTTTAAGACTAGGTTACCAAGAGACCCAGTACTTC. Its translation is CASSLRLGYQETQYF.

J is TRBJ2-4 and V is TRBV7-2; D possibly corresponds to TRBD2 (5 bases). V lost 5 bases, J lost 1 base, and 9 bases lay in between. CDR3 length: 14 residues. Germline CDR1 SGHTA, CDR2 FQGNSA. The CDR3 nucleotides read TGTGCCAGCAGCCTCCCGGGGGCCAAAAACATTCAGTACTTC. It is translated as CASSLPGAKNIQYF. The full variable domain, with the rest looked up from reference TRBV7-2 and TRBJ2-4, is GAGVSQSPSNKVTEKGKDVELRCDPISGHTALYWYRQSLGQGLEFLIYFQGNSAPDKSGLPSDRFSAERTGGSVSTLTIQRTQQEDSAVYLCASSLPGAKNIQYFGAGTRLSVL.

V usage is TRBV7-9 and J usage is TRBJ2-1; TRBD2 matches 13 bases. Germline CDR1 SEHNR, CDR2 FQNEAQ (reference sequence). V trimming: 5 bases; J trimming: 5 bases; junction bases outside the gene matches: 12. This CDR3 is 18 amino acids long. CDR3 coding DNA: TGTGCCAGCAGCCCAACCCCGGGACTAGCGGGATCCCACAATGAGCAGTTCTTC. This encodes CASSPTPGLAGSHNEQFF.

The V gene is TRBV5-1, the J gene TRBJ1-6; D is ambiguous. This CDR3 spans 13 amino acids. Germline-derived CDR1 and CDR2 are SGHRS and YFSETQ. V lost 0 bases and J 15 bases, leaving 13 bases between the germline ends. The CDR3 DNA reads TGCGCCAGCAGCTTGGAAGGGCGGCCGGGCCTCCACTTT. Its translation: CASSLEGRPGLHF.

This clonotype was seen at least ten times. This chain connects TRBV11-2 to TRBJ2-1, with D possibly being TRBD1 (5 bases). The germline V gene encodes CDR1 SGHAT and CDR2 FQNNGV. The CDR3 runs to 12 residues. Trimming pared 1 base from V and 14 bases from J, leaving 12 bases between. CDR3 sequence: CASSLGGAGKFF. The DNA for the CDR3 is TGTGCCAGCAGCTTAGGAGGTGCAGGGAAGTTCTTC.

The chain carries TRBV15 and TRBJ2-3; D ambiguous. V gave up 0 bases and J gave up 2 bases, with 9 bases separating them. Germline V gene data show CDR1 as LNHNV and CDR2 as YYDKDF (reference sequence). This CDR3 region has 15 residues. CDR3 sequence: CATSRDTDYTDTQYF. CDR3 DNA sequence: TGTGCCACCAGCAGAGACACGGATTACACAGATACGCAGTATTTT.

The chain recombines TRBV12-3 or TRBV12-4 with TRBJ2-3; D gene ambiguous. The length of the CDR3 is 12 residues. Trimming left V 8 bases short and J 7 bases short, with 13 bases between. The CDR3 sequence: CASRRASYTQYF. CDR3 DNA: TGTGCCAGCCGTCGAGCTAGTTATACGCAGTATTTT.

In this sample, this clonotype turned up many times. This rearrangement joins TRBV11-2 to TRBJ2-5, with 8 bases fitting TRBD2. The CDR3 has 16 residues. Germline CDR1 is SGHAT and CDR2 is FQNNGV. V dropped 1 base and J dropped 4; count of bases not matched to a gene: 8. The CDR3 DNA reads TGTGCCAGCAGCTTAGTTGGGACTAGGATTGGAGAGACCCAGTACTTC. The encoded protein is CASSLVGTRIGETQYF.

As regards this clonotype: A read error may account for a junction end that differs from germline. The chain recombines TRBV27 with TRBJ2-1; D perhaps matches TRBD1 (6 bases). The CDR3 covers 13 residues. Germline CDR1 reads MNHEY; CDR2 reads SMNVEV (reference sequence). In DNA form, the CDR3 reads TGTGCCAGCAGTCTCAACCGTGCCTCGGCAGGGGTCTTC. This encodes CASSLNRASAGVF.

This chain connects TRBV12-3 or TRBV12-4 to TRBJ2-1; TRBD2 matches at 10 bases. V was pared by 6 bases and J by 4 bases, with 3 bases of the junction left unmatched. This CDR3 has 14 residues. CDR3 sequence: CASSGLAVYNEQFF. CDR3 bases: TGTGCCAGCAGCGGACTAGCGGTTTACAATGAGCAGTTCTTC.

This clonotype appeared a few times. DNA of the CDR3: TGTGCCAGCAGCACGAAGCCGATAGCGACTAGCACAGATACGCAGTATTTT. It translates to CASSTKPIATSTDTQYF. The rearrangement links TRBV11-1 to TRBJ2-3; D might be TRBD2 (5 bases). Trimming stripped 5 bases from V and 0 bases from J, with 18 bases between. Germline V gene sequence: CDR1 SGHAT, CDR2 FQDESV (reference sequence). CDR3 length: 17 amino acids. Filled out from reference TRBV11-1 and TRBJ2-3, the complete variable domain reads EAEVAQSPRYKITEKSQAVAFWCDPISGHATLYWYRQILGQGPELLVQFQDESVVDDSQLPKDRFSAERLKGVDSTLKIQPAELGDSAMYLCASSTKPIATSTDTQYFGPGTRLTVL.

This clonotype was recorded a few times. The chain has TRBV10-3 and TRBJ2-1; D is ambiguous. V was trimmed by 6 bases and J by 0 bases, leaving 9 bases between them. Germline V gene data show CDR1 as ENHRY and CDR2 as SYGVKD. The CDR3 spans 14 residues. CDR3 nucleotides: TGTGCCATCAGGGTCGGTCCCTCCTACAATGAGCAGTTCTTC. Residues: CAIRVGPSYNEQFF.

This clonotype was seen a few times. The rearrangement links TRBV4-3 to TRBJ2-7, with a tentative D call TRBD1 (6 bases). Germline V gene lookup returns CDR1 LGHNA and CDR2 YSLEER. Deletions cut 0 bases from V and 2 bases from J, with 14 bases between. The CDR3 sequence is 16 residues long. The CDR3 sequence: CASSQDRTGRAYEQYF. The CDR3 nucleotides are TGCGCCAGCAGCCAAGACCGAACAGGGAGAGCCTACGAGCAGTACTTC.

This clonotype was found a few times. The chain carries TRBV5-1 and TRBJ1-2; D gene unclear. The CDR3 length is 12 residues. Trimming shortened V by 0 bases and J by 4 bases, and 4 bases separated the two germline ends. CDR1 is SGHRS, CDR2 YFSETQ, per germline. In nucleotides, the CDR3 is TGCGCCAGCAGCTTGGAAAGCTATGGCTACACCTTC. Amino acids: CASSLESYGYTF.

This clonotype was detected a few times. The chain couples TRBV6-5 to TRBJ2-1; a possible D gene is TRBD2 (5 bases). V lost 0 bases to trimming and J lost 10 bases, with 10 bases between them. There are 13 residues in the CDR3. Germline CDR1 is MNHEY and CDR2 is SVGAGI. CDR3 nucleotide sequence: TGTGCCAGCAGTTACTCGAGTAGAGGGGAGCAGTTCTTC. It translates to CASSYSSRGEQFF.

This clonotype was counted many times. V gene TRBV6-2 or TRBV6-3 combines with J gene TRBJ2-7, with 8 bases aligning to TRBD1. Germline CDR1 is MNHEY and CDR2 is SVGEGT. With V trimmed by 5 bases and J by 1 base, 4 bases remained unmatched. The CDR3 spans 14 residues. The DNA for the CDR3 is TGTGCCAGCAGTGATCGACAGGGGTCCTACGAGCAGTACTTC. Its translation is CASSDRQGSYEQYF.

This clonotype was counted between two and nine times. This chain joins TRBV6-5 and TRBJ2-7, with D perhaps assigned TRBD1 or TRBD2 (5 bases each). V lost 2 bases and J lost 1, with 18 bases in between. Germline CDR1 is MNHEY and CDR2 is SVGAGI. This CDR3 has 17 residues. CDR3 nucleotides: TGTGCCAGCAGTTACGGAGCCGGGACCGCGACTTCCTACGAGCAGTACTTC. Translating it yields CASSYGAGTATSYEQYF.

This rearrangement joins TRBV7-9 to TRBJ1-1; D is possibly TRBD1 (5 bases). The CDR3 sequence is 16 residues long. Trimming took 2 bases from V and 5 from J, leaving 18 bases between them. CDR1 and CDR2 from the germline V gene are SEHNR and FQNEAQ (reference sequence). CDR3 loop: CASSLSPGPSRTEAFF. In DNA form, the CDR3 reads TGTGCCAGCAGCTTATCTCCAGGGCCTTCTAGGACTGAAGCTTTCTTT.

There are a few counts of this clonotype. The chain uses TRBV12-3 or TRBV12-4 and TRBJ2-7, with unresolved D. This CDR3 is built from 13 residues. Trimming removed 5 bases from V and 1 base from J, with 9 bases in between. DNA of the CDR3: TGTGCCAGCAGTGCGACACCTTCCTACGAGCAGTACTTC. Amino acid sequence: CASSATPSYEQYF.

The CDR3 DNA follows: TGTGCCAGCAGTTTAAGAGACTACAGAGACTACAATGAGCAGTTCTTC. Protein sequence: CASSLRDYRDYNEQFF. The chain couples TRBV28 to TRBJ2-1, with D possibly matching TRBD2 (5 bases). The V gene's germline CDR1 is MDHEN and CDR2 SYDVKM. This CDR3 has 16 residues. Trimming cost V 2 bases and J 3 bases, with 14 bases left between them.

This sequence joins TRBV20-1 and TRBJ1-5, with TRBD1 identical over 8 bases. Germline loops: CDR1 DFQATT, CDR2 SNEGSKA (reference sequence). Germline trimming cut 2 bases from V and 5 bases from J; bases unmatched to any gene: 8. The CDR3 runs 15 residues. This CDR3 reads CSARPSGQGDQPQHF. The CDR3 DNA sequence: TGCAGTGCTAGACCATCAGGACAGGGAGATCAGCCCCAGCATTTT.

The chain joins TRBV5-1 to TRBJ1-2; no clear D gene. This CDR3 region has 15 residues. Germline lookup yields CDR1 SGHRS and CDR2 YFSETQ. V gave up 0 bases and J gave up 4 bases, with 13 bases separating them. The CDR3 sequence: CASSLESQGSYGYTF. The CDR3 coding sequence is TGCGCCAGCAGCTTGGAAAGTCAAGGAAGCTATGGCTACACCTTC.